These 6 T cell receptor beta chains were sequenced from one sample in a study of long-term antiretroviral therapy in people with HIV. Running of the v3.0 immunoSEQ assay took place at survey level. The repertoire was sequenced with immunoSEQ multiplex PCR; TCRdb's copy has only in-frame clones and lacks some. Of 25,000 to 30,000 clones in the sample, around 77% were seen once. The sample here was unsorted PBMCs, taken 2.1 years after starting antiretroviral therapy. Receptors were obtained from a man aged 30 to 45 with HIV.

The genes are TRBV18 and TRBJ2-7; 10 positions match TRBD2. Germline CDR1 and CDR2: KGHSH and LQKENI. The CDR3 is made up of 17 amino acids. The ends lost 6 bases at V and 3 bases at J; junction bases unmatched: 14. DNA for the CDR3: TGTGCCAGCTCCCCAGGACCAGGACTAGCGGACTTCTACGAGCAGTACTTC. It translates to CASSPGPGLADFYEQYF.

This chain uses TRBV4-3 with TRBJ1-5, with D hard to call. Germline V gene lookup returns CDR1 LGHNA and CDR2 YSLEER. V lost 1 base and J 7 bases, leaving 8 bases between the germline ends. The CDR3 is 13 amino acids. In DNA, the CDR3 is TGCGCCAGCAGCCAAGGTTTGGGGCAGCCCCAGCATTTT. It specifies CASSQGLGQPQHF.

In DNA, the CDR3 is TGCGCCAGCAGCCTAACCACAGGGATACAGCAGTACTTC. Translated: CASSLTTGIQQYF. The V and J genes are TRBV5-1 and TRBJ2-7; D might be TRBD1 (6 bases). The CDR3 has 13 residues. Germline loops: CDR1 SGHRS, CDR2 YFSETQ. Trimming removed 4 bases from V and 8 bases from J, with 16 bases in between.

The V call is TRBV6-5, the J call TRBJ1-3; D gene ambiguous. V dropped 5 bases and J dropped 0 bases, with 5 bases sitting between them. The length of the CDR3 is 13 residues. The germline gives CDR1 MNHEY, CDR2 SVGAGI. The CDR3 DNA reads TGTGCCAGCAGTCCCCTCTCTGGAAACACCATATATTTT. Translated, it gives CASSPLSGNTIYF.

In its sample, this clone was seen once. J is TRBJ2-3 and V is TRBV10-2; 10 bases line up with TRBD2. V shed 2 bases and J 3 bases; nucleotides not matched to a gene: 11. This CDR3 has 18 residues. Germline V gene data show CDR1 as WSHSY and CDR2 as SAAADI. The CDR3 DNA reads TGCGCCAGCAGTGAGACGGCCTCTAGCGGGAGACCTACAGATACGCAGTATTTT. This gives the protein CASSETASSGRPTDTQYF.

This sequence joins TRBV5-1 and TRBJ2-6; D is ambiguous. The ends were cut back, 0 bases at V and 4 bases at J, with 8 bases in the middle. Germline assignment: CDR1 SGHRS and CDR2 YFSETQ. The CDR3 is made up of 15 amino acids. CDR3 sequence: CASSLEGPGANVLTF. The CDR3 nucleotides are TGCGCCAGCAGCTTGGAAGGGCCCGGGGCCAACGTCCTGACTTTC. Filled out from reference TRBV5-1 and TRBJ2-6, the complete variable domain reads KAGVTQTPRYLIKTRGQQVTLSCSPISGHRSVSWYQQTPGQGLQFLFEYFSETQRNKGNFPGRFSGRQFSNSRSEMNVSTLELGDSALYLCASSLEGPGANVLTFGAGSRLTVL.